This T cell receptor beta chain was identified in a study of blood T cell repertoires in COVID-19. The wider study: Sample material is recorded as cDNA or gDNA derived from T cells, B-cell-depleted T cells, or PBMCs.

Enrollment of patients from Seattle took place during active infection, with longitudinal follow-up. As processed by the authors: Reference gene primer amplification gave estimated nucleated cell counts. TCRdb's copy holds only in-frame clones and misses some; the assay was immunoSEQ multiplex PCR. That table is the source of V, J and clone size, and D and trimming were worked out from the DNA. The table shows approximately 60,000 clones, with more than 75% occurring only once. CDR1 and CDR2 (germline): MNHEY, SMNVEV (reference sequence). The V gene lost 2 bases and the J gene lost 4 bases, with 8 bases spanning the gap. The CDR3 covers 13 residues.

The receptor comes from a man in his sixties with COVID-19, enrolled during active disease. V usage is TRBV27 and J usage is TRBJ1-1, with D unresolved. The sequenced material came from peripheral blood. The CDR3 spells CASSLGQITEAFF. CDR3 nucleotides: TGTGCCAGCAGTTTAGGGCAGATCACTGAAGCTTTCTTT.